These 29 T cell receptor beta chains share one sample of origin, sequenced in a study of shared clonotypes between healthy human individuals. Only in-frame clones appear in the TCRdb table, and some are missing; sequencing was by immunoSEQ multiplex PCR. The table has approximately 2.4 million clones, 90% to 96% seen once; the top ten hold roughly 0.13%. The sequenced material came from naive CD4+ T cells sorted from blood. This sample's subset: CD45RA+ positively selected. Every receptor here comes from a man younger than 35 in good health.

V gene TRBV2 combines with J gene TRBJ2-1; 8 positions agree with TRBD1. CDR1 and CDR2 (germline): SNHLY, FYNNEI. The CDR3 extends over 14 amino acids. Trimming took 7 bases from V and 2 from J; bases not matched to a gene: 4. The CDR3 DNA follows: TGTGCCAGCAACCCGGACAGGGCCTACAATGAGCAGTTCTTC. As protein: CASNPDRAYNEQFF. The full variable domain, rest sourced from reference TRBV2 and TRBJ2-1, is EPEVTQTPSHQVTQMGQEVILRCVPISNHLYFYWYRQILGQKVEFLVSFYNNEISEKSEIFDDQFSVERPDGSNFTLKIRSTKLEDSAMYFCASNPDRAYNEQFFGPGTRLTVL.

This clone was seen a single time. This chain connects TRBV6-6 to TRBJ2-7; 8 positions agree with TRBD2. This CDR3 region has 15 residues. V trimming: 5 bases; J trimming: 1 base; junction bases outside the gene matches: 7. The germline V gene encodes CDR1 MNHNY and CDR2 SVGAGI (reference sequence). CDR3: CASSGRGGPSYEQYF. DNA of the CDR3: TGTGCCAGCAGTGGACGGGGGGGCCCTTCCTACGAGCAGTACTTC.

This chain links TRBV6-6 with TRBJ1-5, with D possibly TRBD1 on 6 matching bases. Looked up from germline, CDR1 is MNHNY and CDR2 is SVGAGI (reference sequence). Trimming removed 6 bases at V and 2 bases at J, with 11 bases between. The CDR3 loop spans 14 amino acids. DNA for the CDR3: TGTGCCAGCAGATCACAGGGAGGCAATCAGCCCCAGCATTTT. Its translation is CASRSQGGNQPQHF.

The chain is built from TRBV11-3 and TRBJ2-7; no reliable D call. V lost 3 bases and J lost 6, with 6 bases in between. CDR1 and CDR2 (germline): SGHNT, YENEEA. The CDR3 loop spans 11 amino acids. CDR3 DNA sequence: TGTGCCAGCAGCTTTTGGGGCGAGCAGTACTTC. Its translation is CASSFWGEQYF.

In regard to this clone: The same CDR3 is also encoded by other DNA sequences in this sample. The chain combines TRBV2 with TRBJ2-3; D might be TRBD2 (6 bases). Germline assignment: CDR1 SNHLY and CDR2 FYNNEI. V was cut by 3 bases and J by 1 base, with 11 bases left in between. The CDR3 runs 15 residues. In DNA form, the CDR3 reads TGTGCCAGCAGTGAGGAACTAGCCGGCACAGATACGCAGTATTTT. It codes for CASSEELAGTDTQYF.

The chain recombines TRBV30 with TRBJ2-5; 7 positions match TRBD2. Losses at the gene ends were 0 bases for V and 1 base for J; bases not matched to a gene: 5. The length of the CDR3 is 15 residues. CDR1 and CDR2 (germline): GTSNPN, SVGIG (reference sequence). The CDR3 nucleotides read TGTGCCTGGAGTGTGGGAGCGGGGACCCAAGAGACCCAGTACTTC. It translates to CAWSVGAGTQETQYF.

CDR3 residues: CASTPDRINYNEQFF. CDR3 nucleotide sequence: TGTGCCAGCACCCCGGACAGAATAAATTACAATGAGCAGTTCTTC. The rearrangement uses TRBV7-2 and TRBJ2-1; possibly TRBD1 for D (6 bases). The CDR3 runs 15 residues. Germline-derived CDR1 and CDR2 are SGHTA and FQGNSA. The germline V and J ends were trimmed by 7 bases and 4 bases, with 17 bases remaining between them. The complete variable domain, with remaining parts taken from reference TRBV7-2 and TRBJ2-1, reads GAGVSQSPSNKVTEKGKDVELRCDPISGHTALYWYRQSLGQGLEFLIYFQGNSAPDKSGLPSDRFSAERTGGSVSTLTIQRTQQEDSAVYLCASTPDRINYNEQFFGPGTRLTVL.

This chain links TRBV29-1 with TRBJ2-4; D tentatively fits TRBD1 or TRBD2 (6 bases each). Germline CDR1 SQVTM, CDR2 ANQGSEA. The length of the CDR3 is 15 residues. The V gene lost 3 bases and the J gene lost 1 base, with 13 bases spanning the gap. In nucleotides, the CDR3 is TGCAGCGTTGATATAGGGGGGCCGGCCAAAAACATTCAGTACTTC. It specifies CSVDIGGPAKNIQYF.

The V call is TRBV18, the J call TRBJ1-1, with D hard to call. The length of the CDR3 is 13 residues. V shed 2 bases and J shed 10 bases, with 14 bases lying between them. CDR1 and CDR2 (germline): KGHSH, LQKENI. CDR3 in amino acids: CASSPGLYPGAFF. The DNA for the CDR3 is TGTGCCAGCTCACCAGGTCTCTACCCCGGAGCTTTCTTT. The full variable domain, in which reference TRBV18 and TRBJ1-1 provide the parts outside the CDR3, is NAGVMQNPRHLVRRRGQEARLRCSPMKGHSHVYWYRQLPEEGLKFMVYLQKENIIDESGMPKERFSAEFPKEGPSILRIQQVVRGDSAAYFCASSPGLYPGAFFGQGTRLTVV.

The V call is TRBV6-6, the J call TRBJ1-6; the match to TRBD1 covers 8 bases. The junction had 4 bases not matched to a gene; V was cut back by 7 bases and J by 5 bases. The CDR3 sequence is 14 residues long. The germline V gene encodes CDR1 MNHNY and CDR2 SVGAGI (reference sequence). CDR3 DNA sequence: TGTGCCAGCATTCAACAGGGGGATAATTCACCCCTCCACTTT. It yields the protein CASIQQGDNSPLHF.

The chain uses TRBV10-3 and TRBJ2-5; D ambiguous. Trimming left V 0 bases short and J 2 bases short, with 13 bases between. The CDR3 consists of 16 residues. Germline CDR1 is ENHRY and CDR2 is SYGVKD. As DNA, the CDR3 is TGTGCCATCAGTGAGTCTTTCGACGCCCCTCAAGAGACCCAGTACTTC. Protein sequence: CAISESFDAPQETQYF.

Regarding this clone: This specimen includes other DNA sequences encoding the same CDR3. The V gene is TRBV21-1, the J gene TRBJ2-7. TRBV21-1 constitutes a pseudogene. CDR3 length equals 10 residues. In nucleotides, the CDR3 is TGTGCCAGCAGGGGGTACGAGCAGTACTTC. Translating gives CASRGYEQYF.

The V gene is TRBV6-6, the J gene TRBJ2-1; D gene uncertain. From germline, CDR1 is MNHNY and CDR2 SVGAGI (reference sequence). This CDR3 is 11 amino acids long. V was trimmed by 5 bases and J by 7 bases, leaving 6 bases between them. CDR3 nucleotide sequence: TGTGCCAGCAGTCGAAGTAATGAGCAGTTCTTC. The encoded protein is CASSRSNEQFF.

The rearrangement joins TRBV7-9 to TRBJ2-1; TRBD2 aligns across 8 bases. V lost 2 bases, J lost 6 bases, and 12 bases stayed unmatched. Germline V gene data show CDR1 as SEHNR and CDR2 as FQNEAQ (reference sequence). CDR3 length equals 17 residues. DNA of the CDR3: TGTGCCAGCAGCTTAAGGATAGCGGGGCCGTTTGGCAATGAGCAGTTCTTC. It encodes CASSLRIAGPFGNEQFF.

The genes are TRBV10-3 and TRBJ1-3; weak D call: TRBD1 (5 bases). Germline V gene lookup returns CDR1 ENHRY and CDR2 SYGVKD. V lost 2 bases to trimming and J lost 0 bases, with 14 bases between them. There are 17 residues in the CDR3. CDR3 loop: CAISEIRGSTSGNTIYF. As DNA, the CDR3 is TGTGCCATCAGTGAGATCCGGGGCTCCACCTCTGGAAACACCATATATTTT.

The V call is TRBV6-6, the J call TRBJ1-1; no definite D call. The CDR3 totals 13 residues. Germline CDR1 reads MNHNY; CDR2 reads SVGAGI (reference sequence). Trimming cost V 5 bases and J 3 bases, with 10 bases left between them. CDR3 coding DNA: TGTGCCAGCAGTCCTCAAGAGGACACTGAAGCTTTCTTT. Residues: CASSPQEDTEAFF.

The rearrangement joins TRBV11-3 to TRBJ2-5, with TRBD2 matching over 7 bases. CDR1 SGHNT and CDR2 YENEEA come from the germline V gene. The CDR3 is made up of 14 amino acids. The trim removed 2 bases at V and 5 bases at J, leaving 5 bases unmatched. The CDR3 region has the DNA TGTGCCAGCAGCTTAAGGGGCGGGGGTGAGACCCAGTACTTC. As protein: CASSLRGGGETQYF.

The gene calls are TRBV5-1 and TRBJ2-5; TRBD2 matches 8 bases. The V and J ends lost 2 bases and 9 bases, in that order; junction bases with no gene match: 3. The CDR3 runs to 12 residues. Per germline, CDR1 SGHRS and CDR2 YFSETQ. The CDR3 DNA sequence: TGCGCCAGCAGCTTTAGCGGGACGGCCCAGTACTTC. Amino acid sequence: CASSFSGTAQYF.

The gene calls are TRBV5-4 and TRBJ1-6; TRBD1 is a possible D gene (5 bases). V was cut by 5 bases and J by 0 bases, with 12 bases left in between. Looked up from germline, CDR1 is SGHNT and CDR2 is YYREEE (reference sequence). The CDR3 contains 16 residues. DNA for the CDR3: TGTGCCAGCAGTACTCTAGACAGCTCCTATAATTCACCCCTCCACTTT. Translated, it gives CASSTLDSSYNSPLHF.

The chain carries TRBV4-1 and TRBJ2-3; 7 bases are a match to TRBD2. Unmatched junction bases numbered 8, after V lost 4 bases and J lost 4 bases. The CDR3 is 15 amino acids. Germline values: CDR1 MGHRA, CDR2 YSYEKL. The CDR3 DNA follows: TGCGCCAGCAGCCCGCCGGCGGGGGTATCAGATACGCAGTATTTT. Its translation is CASSPPAGVSDTQYF.

The chain uses TRBV5-1 and TRBJ2-7, with 9 bases lining up with TRBD1. The CDR3 loop spans 15 amino acids. V was pared by 3 bases and J by 1 base, with 5 bases of the junction left unmatched. The germline gives CDR1 SGHRS, CDR2 YFSETQ. The CDR3 DNA reads TGCGCCAGCAGCTGGGGGGACAGGGTATCCTACGAGCAGTACTTC. Its translation: CASSWGDRVSYEQYF.

The chain employs TRBV28 and TRBJ1-1; no clear D gene. V was pared by 3 bases and J by 1 base, with 9 bases between. Germline CDR1 reads MDHEN; CDR2 reads SYDVKM. CDR3 size: 14 residues. The CDR3 DNA sequence: TGTGCCAGCAGTTTTAAATACCAGAACACTGAAGCTTTCTTT. Protein sequence: CASSFKYQNTEAFF.

V gene TRBV21-1 combines with J gene TRBJ1-2; the table's D call TRBD1 went unverified against the DNA. TRBV21-1 is deemed a pseudogene. The CDR3 loop spans 16 amino acids. In DNA form, the CDR3 reads TGTGCCAGCAGCTGTTACGCAGGGGTTAAGGACTATGGCTACACCTTC. This codes for CASSCYAGVKDYGYTF.

The J gene is TRBJ2-7, the V gene TRBV6-5; D not resolved. The assigned J gene may be wrong: the sequence end matches TRBJ2-5 better. CDR1 and CDR2 from the germline V gene are MNHEY and SVGAGI. There are 14 residues in the CDR3. In DNA form, the CDR3 reads TGTGCCAGCAGCCCCGGACGGATCCAAGAGACCCAGTACTTC. Residues: CASSPGRIQETQYF.

The V call is TRBV10-3, the J call TRBJ2-1, with D maybe TRBD2 (5 bases). V lost 6 bases and J lost 5, with 11 bases in between. Germline V gene data show CDR1 as ENHRY and CDR2 as SYGVKD. The CDR3 totals 13 residues. The CDR3 DNA follows: TGTGCCATCAGGCTGGACTTCGACAATGAGCAGTTCTTC. Protein product: CAIRLDFDNEQFF.

This clone was detected only once. The sample has other DNA sequences that encode this CDR3 too. The rearrangement uses TRBV5-1 and TRBJ2-7; 9 bases agree with TRBD1. J gave up 2 bases and V 4 bases, and 4 bases lay outside the gene matches. Germline V gene data show CDR1 as SGHRS and CDR2 as YFSETQ. The CDR3 is 14 amino acids. The CDR3 protein is CASSAGQGPYEQYF. Here the CDR3 DNA reads TGCGCCAGCAGCGCGGGACAGGGTCCCTACGAGCAGTACTTC.

The rearrangement links TRBV6-5 to TRBJ2-7; D is undetermined. The CDR3 covers 13 residues. Germline CDR1 MNHEY, CDR2 SVGAGI. Trimming removed 4 bases at V and 3 bases at J, with 10 bases between. DNA of the CDR3: TGTGCCAGCAGTTCCGACGGAGACTACGAGCAGTACTTC. Translating gives CASSSDGDYEQYF.

The sample holds a few counts of this clone. CDR3 amino acids: CASSVGATNQPQHF. The CDR3 DNA sequence: TGTGCCAGCAGTGTGGGGGCCACCAATCAGCCCCAGCATTTT. The chain has TRBV2 and TRBJ1-5; D perhaps matches TRBD1 (6 bases). In germline, CDR1 is SNHLY, CDR2 FYNNEI. V was cut by 4 bases and J by 3 bases, with 10 bases left in between. The length of the CDR3 is 14 residues.

The CDR3 loop is CASSLDAGDTQYF. In DNA, the CDR3 is TGTGCCAGCAGCTTGGATGCAGGAGATACGCAGTATTTT. The chain combines TRBV5-6 with TRBJ2-3; the D is unclear. The CDR3 length is 13 residues. V was shortened by 0 bases and J by 5 bases, with 7 bases between the two germline ends. The V gene's germline CDR1 is SGHDT and CDR2 YYEEEE.